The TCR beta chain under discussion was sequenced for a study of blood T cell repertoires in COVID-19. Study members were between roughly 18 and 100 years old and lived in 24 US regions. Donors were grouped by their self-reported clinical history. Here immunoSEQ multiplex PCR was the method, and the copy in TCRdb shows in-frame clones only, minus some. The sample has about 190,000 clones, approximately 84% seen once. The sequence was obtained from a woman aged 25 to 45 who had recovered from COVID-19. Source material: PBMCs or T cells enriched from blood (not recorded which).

The CDR3 nucleotides are TGTGCCAGCACGGCCCGCCATCCGGGGCCCCAGCATTTT. Its protein product is CASTARHPGPQHF. V usage is TRBV12-3 or TRBV12-4 and J usage is TRBJ1-5; D gene unclear. V was trimmed by 7 bases and J by 9 bases, leaving 16 bases between them. This CDR3 region has 13 residues.